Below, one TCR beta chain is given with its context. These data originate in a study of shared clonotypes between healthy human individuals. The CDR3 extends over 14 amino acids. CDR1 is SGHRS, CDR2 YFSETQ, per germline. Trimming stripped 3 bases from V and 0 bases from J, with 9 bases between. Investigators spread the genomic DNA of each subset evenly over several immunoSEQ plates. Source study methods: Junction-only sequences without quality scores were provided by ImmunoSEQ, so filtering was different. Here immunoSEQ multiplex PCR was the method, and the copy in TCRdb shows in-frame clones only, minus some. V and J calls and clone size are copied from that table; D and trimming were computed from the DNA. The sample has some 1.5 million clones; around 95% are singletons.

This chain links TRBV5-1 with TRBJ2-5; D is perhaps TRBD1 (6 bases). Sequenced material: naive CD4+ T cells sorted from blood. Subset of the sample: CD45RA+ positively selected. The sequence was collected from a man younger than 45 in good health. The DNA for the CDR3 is TGCGCCAGCAGCTCAGGACAGCACCAAGAGACCCAGTACTTC. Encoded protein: CASSSGQHQETQYF.